The clone carrying this TCR beta chain was picked up one time. Its antigen is unidentified. CDR1 MNHNS and CDR2 SASEGT come from the germline V gene. The CDR3 length is 14 residues. The ends were cut back, 8 bases at V and 5 bases at J, with 16 bases in the middle. This record comes from a study of radiotherapy plus CTLA-4 blockade in lung cancer. For the study at large: Objective responses were recorded in 15% to 20% of patients, with disease control recorded in around 30%.

Findings and caveats of the study: Blood TCR clones of tumor origin expanded after radiotherapy plus ipilimumab. It was early blood T cell clone dynamics, with interferon-beta, that reportedly best predicted response.

Method: immunoSEQ multiplex PCR; TCRdb's copy keeps in-frame clones and lacks some. This sample has 35,000 to 40,000 clones, with over 55% found just once. The receptor was derived from a human donor with non-small cell lung cancer who had stable disease on radiotherapy plus ipilimumab. The source material was peripheral blood, sampled from a patient treated with radiotherapy plus ipilimumab. The genes are TRBV6-1 and TRBJ2-4, with D hard to call. CDR3 nucleotides: TGTGCCAGCGGCTTACACGCTGAAGAAAACATTCAGTACTTC. Protein: CASGLHAEENIQYF.